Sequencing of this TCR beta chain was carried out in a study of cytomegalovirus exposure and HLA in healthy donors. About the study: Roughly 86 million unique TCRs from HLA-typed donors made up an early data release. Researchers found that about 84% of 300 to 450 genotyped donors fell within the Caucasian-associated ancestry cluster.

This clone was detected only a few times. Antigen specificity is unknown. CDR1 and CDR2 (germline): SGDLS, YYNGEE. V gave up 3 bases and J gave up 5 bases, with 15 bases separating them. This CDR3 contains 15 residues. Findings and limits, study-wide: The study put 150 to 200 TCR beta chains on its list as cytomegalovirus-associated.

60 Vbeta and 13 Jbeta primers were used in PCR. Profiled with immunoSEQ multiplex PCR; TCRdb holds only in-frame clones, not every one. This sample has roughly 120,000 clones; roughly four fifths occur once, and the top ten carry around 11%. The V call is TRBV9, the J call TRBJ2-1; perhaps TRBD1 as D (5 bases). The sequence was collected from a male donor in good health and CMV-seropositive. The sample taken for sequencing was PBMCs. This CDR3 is CASSDPSSRDNEQFF. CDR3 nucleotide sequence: TGTGCCAGCAGCGACCCCAGCTCCAGGGACAATGAGCAGTTCTTC.